These T cell receptor beta chains were read from a single sample in a study of glioma-infiltrating T cells. MiXCR, applied by TCRdb to the multiplex PCR reads, yields one record per CDR3 protein. Among approximately 120,000 distinct CDR3 sequences, 20% to 25% were seen once, and the ten largest hold roughly 15%. Sequenced: glioma tissue, nonneoplastic brain tissue, or PBMCs (not recorded which). The receptors shown here come from a human donor with low-grade glioma or glioblastoma, undergoing nonglioma brain surgery, or in good health (not recorded which). Both conserved end residues are part of each CDR3. A D gene is named only where the DNA matches it firmly. Expanded clones are given a class, and other clones once, few, many or no size at all.

V gene: TRBV28
clone size: many
D gene: .
J gene: TRBJ2-7
CDR3 protein: CASSLSREQYF
CDR3 DNA: TGTGCCAGCAGTTTATCCCGCGAGCAGTACTTC

V gene: TRBV4-1
clone size: many
D gene: .
J gene: TRBJ2-1
CDR3 protein: CASSQDLSEQFF
CDR3 DNA: TGCGCCAGCAGCCAAGATCTGAGTGAGCAGTTCTTC

V gene: TRBV7-3
clone size: many
D gene: TRBD1
J gene: TRBJ2-3
CDR3 protein: CASSTGQGTDTQYF
CDR3 DNA: TGTGCCAGCAGTACAGGACAGGGGACAGATACGCAGTATTTT

V gene: TRBV5-4
clone size: few
D gene: .
J gene: TRBJ1-1
CDR3 protein: CASSPRPPESTEAFF
CDR3 DNA: TGTGCCAGCAGCCCCCGACCCCCAGAGAGCACTGAAGCTTTCTTT

V gene: TRBV19
clone size: few
D gene: .
J gene: TRBJ2-1
CDR3 protein: CASSTGLYNEQFF
CDR3 DNA: TGTGCCAGTAGTACCGGCCTCTACAATGAGCAGTTCTTC

V gene: TRBV20-1
clone size: .
D gene: .
J gene: TRBJ2-5
CDR3 protein: CSARFSYGETQYF
CDR3 DNA: TGCAGTGCTAGATTTAGTTACGGGGAGACCCAGTACTTC

V gene: TRBV7-2
clone size: .
D gene: .
J gene: TRBJ2-5
CDR3 protein: CASSLEWETQYF
CDR3 DNA: TGTGCCAGCAGCTTAGAGTGGGAGACCCAGTACTTC

V gene: TRBV6-1
clone size: many
D gene: TRBD1
J gene: TRBJ1-2
CDR3 protein: CASSFPGQDYGYTF
CDR3 DNA: TGTGCCAGCAGTTTTCCGGGACAGGACTATGGCTACACCTTC

V gene: TRBV11-2
clone size: few
D gene: .
J gene: TRBJ2-7
CDR3 protein: CASSFTEEGEQYF
CDR3 DNA: TGTGCCAGCAGCTTCACCGAGGAAGGCGAGCAGTACTTC

V gene: TRBV18
clone size: few
D gene: .
J gene: TRBJ1-3
CDR3 protein: CASSPPTPPDTIYF
CDR3 DNA: TGTGCCAGCTCACCACCAACCCCCCCGGACACCATATATTTT

V gene: TRBV4-3
clone size: many
D gene: .
J gene: TRBJ2-1
CDR3 protein: CASSQDSLYNEQFF
CDR3 DNA: TGCGCCAGCAGCCAAGATTCCTTATACAATGAGCAGTTCTTC

V gene: TRBV6-1
clone size: many
D gene: .
J gene: TRBJ2-1
CDR3 protein: CASSVLDFSYNEQFF
CDR3 DNA: TGTGCCAGCAGCGTCCTGGACTTCTCCTACAATGAGCAGTTCTTC

V gene: TRBV28
clone size: many
D gene: TRBD2
J gene: TRBJ2-5
CDR3 protein: CASSSAGVKTQYF
CDR3 DNA: TGTGCCAGCAGTTCAGCGGGAGTAAAGACCCAGTACTTC

V gene: TRBV11-2
clone size: .
D gene: TRBD1
J gene: TRBJ2-7
CDR3 protein: CASSHTGGRAYEQYF
CDR3 DNA: TGTGCCAGCAGCCACACAGGGGGACGCGCCTACGAGCAGTACTTC

V gene: TRBV6-2/TRBV6-3
clone size: .
D gene: .
J gene: TRBJ2-2
CDR3 protein: CARRSSRGSGALFF
CDR3 DNA: TGTGCCCGCCGTTCCTCGCGCGGCTCCGGGGCGCTGTTTTTT

V gene: TRBV4-2
clone size: many
D gene: TRBD1
J gene: TRBJ1-5
CDR3 protein: CASSQELGQSNQPQHF
CDR3 DNA: TGTGCCAGCAGCCAAGAATTGGGACAGAGCAATCAGCCCCAGCATTTT

V gene: TRBV27
clone size: many
D gene: TRBD2
J gene: TRBJ2-1
CDR3 protein: CASSSPSGRADNEQFF
CDR3 DNA: TGTGCCAGCAGTTCCCCCAGCGGGAGGGCCGACAATGAGCAGTTCTTC

V gene: TRBV4-3
clone size: many
D gene: .
J gene: TRBJ2-5
CDR3 protein: CASSPGHVGYQETQYF
CDR3 DNA: TGCGCCAGCAGCCCAGGCCACGTGGGTTACCAAGAGACCCAGTACTTC

V gene: TRBV7-3
clone size: many
D gene: TRBD2
J gene: TRBJ2-1
CDR3 protein: CASSLTTSGSYNEQFF
CDR3 DNA: TGTGCCAGCAGCTTGACCACTAGCGGGAGTTACAATGAGCAGTTCTTC

V gene: TRBV6-1
clone size: many
D gene: TRBD2
J gene: TRBJ2-3
CDR3 protein: CASSEPSGGGTDTQYF
CDR3 DNA: TGTGCCAGCAGTGAGCCGAGCGGGGGGGGCACAGATACGCAGTATTTT

V gene: TRBV29-1
clone size: many
D gene: .
J gene: TRBJ2-1
CDR3 protein: CSVDRQYNEQFF
CDR3 DNA: TGCAGCGTTGACCGCCAGTACAATGAGCAGTTCTTC

V gene: TRBV5-4
clone size: few
D gene: .
J gene: TRBJ2-5
CDR3 protein: CASSLDSVEETQYF
CDR3 DNA: TGTGCCAGCAGCTTGGACAGCGTCGAAGAGACCCAGTACTTC

V gene: TRBV19
clone size: .
D gene: .
J gene: TRBJ2-4
CDR3 protein: CASSIDDIQYF
CDR3 DNA: TGTGCCAGTAGTATAGATGACATTCAGTACTTC

V gene: TRBV2
clone size: many
D gene: .
J gene: TRBJ2-2
CDR3 protein: CASSTRGTGELFF
CDR3 DNA: TGTGCCAGCTCGACTAGGGGGACCGGGGAGCTGTTTTTT

V gene: TRBV4-2
clone size: many
D gene: .
J gene: TRBJ2-1
CDR3 protein: CASSQGREQFF
CDR3 DNA: TGTGCCAGCAGCCAAGGCCGTGAGCAGTTCTTC

V gene: TRBV24-1
clone size: .
D gene: TRBD1
J gene: TRBJ1-5
CDR3 protein: CATSPGTGGNQPQHF
CDR3 DNA: TGTGCCACCAGTCCCGGGACAGGCGGCAATCAGCCCCAGCATTTT

V gene: TRBV6-1
clone size: many
D gene: .
J gene: TRBJ2-4
CDR3 protein: CALGSGAKNIQYF
CDR3 DNA: TGTGCCCTTGGTTCGGGGGCCAAAAACATTCAGTACTTC

V gene: TRBV10-3
clone size: many
D gene: TRBD2
J gene: TRBJ2-5
CDR3 protein: CAARERERETQYF
CDR3 DNA: TGTGCCGCCCGAGAGCGGGAGCGGGAGACCCAGTACTTC